Following are 13 T cell receptor beta chains from one sample sequenced in a study of CD8+ T cells in alopecia areata. Treatment in this sample: oral pan-JAK inhibitor, 5-10 mg twice daily. Isolated RNA was reverse transcribed into cDNA used as the sequencing template. Here immunoSEQ multiplex PCR was the method, and the copy in TCRdb shows in-frame clones only, minus some. The sample records about 200,000 clones, around two fifths being singletons. This specimen was CD4+ T cells sorted from blood, taken between weeks 30 and 35, from a patient treated with tofacitinib. The receptors here all came from a human donor with alopecia areata.

This clone was counted a few times. This sequence joins TRBV21-1 and TRBJ1-1; the table's D call, TRBD1, was not checked against the DNA. TRBV21-1 is assigned pseudogene status. This CDR3 is 14 amino acids long. The CDR3, as DNA: TGTGCCAGCAGCGGCGGGGACAGGGGAACTGAAGCTTTCTTT. It yields the protein CASSGGDRGTEAFF.

CDR3 sequence: CAITRGNTEAFF. The CDR3 region has the DNA TGTGCCATCACGAGGGGGAACACTGAAGCTTTCTTT. V and J are TRBV10-3 and TRBJ1-1; D is possibly TRBD1 (5 bases). This CDR3 contains 12 residues. Germline CDR1 is ENHRY and CDR2 is SYGVKD. V dropped 7 bases and J dropped 1 base, with 7 bases sitting between them.

V is TRBV5-6 and J is TRBJ1-2; unclear D gene. The CDR3 is made up of 12 amino acids. Germline CDR1 and CDR2: SGHDT and YYEEEE. V was shortened by 4 bases and J by 4 bases, with 8 bases between the two germline ends. The CDR3 here is CASSLRIYGYTF. The CDR3 nucleotides are TGTGCCAGCAGCCTAAGAATCTATGGCTACACCTTC.

In regard to this clone: The same CDR3 arises from other DNA sequences in this sample as well. V usage is TRBV30 and J usage is TRBJ1-5; unclear D gene. Trimming removed 3 bases at V and 1 base at J, with 7 bases between. This CDR3 has 13 amino acids. Germline V gene data show CDR1 as GTSNPN and CDR2 as SVGIG (reference sequence). The CDR3: CAWSAGSNQPQHF. In DNA form, the CDR3 reads TGTGCCTGGAGCGCCGGGAGCAATCAGCCCCAGCATTTT.

V gene TRBV11-2 combines with J gene TRBJ2-2; the match to TRBD2 covers 12 bases. There are 16 residues in the CDR3. Losses at the gene ends were 3 bases for V and 10 bases for J; bases not matched to a gene: 9. Germline V gene data show CDR1 as SGHAT and CDR2 as FQNNGV. The CDR3 DNA sequence: TGTGCCAGCAGCTTTGGCCTAGCGGGAGGGGCGGTGGAGCTGTTTTTT. Residues: CASSFGLAGGAVELFF.

The chain employs TRBV6-4 and TRBJ2-3, with TRBD2 matching over 10 bases. There are 16 residues in the CDR3. V trimming: 0 bases; J trimming: 7 bases; junction bases outside the gene matches: 7. Germline values: CDR1 MRHNA, CDR2 SNTAGT. This chain's CDR3 is CASSDSPSGSRHTQYF. CDR3 bases: TGTGCCAGCAGTGACTCCCCTAGCGGGAGCCGACATACGCAGTATTTT.

This sequence joins TRBV25-1 and TRBJ2-5; D gene ambiguous. V shed 0 bases and J shed 2 bases, with 7 bases lying between them. This CDR3 has 14 amino acids. From germline, CDR1 is MGHDK and CDR2 SYGVNS. The CDR3 region has the DNA TGTGCCAGCAGTGAATACCGCTTTCAAGAGACCCAGTACTTC. Translating it yields CASSEYRFQETQYF.

This clone was detected a few times. This sequence joins TRBV2 and TRBJ1-2, with D possibly matching TRBD1 (6 bases). Per the germline V gene, CDR1 is SNHLY and CDR2 is FYNNEI. Trimming shortened V by 4 bases and J by 4 bases, and 13 bases separated the two germline ends. The CDR3 sequence is 14 residues long. The CDR3 bases are TGTGCCAGCAGTGCCGCGGGGACACCCTATGGCTACACCTTC. This gives the protein CASSAAGTPYGYTF.

The rearrangement uses TRBV27 and TRBJ2-1; 12 bases are shared with TRBD2. J was trimmed by 7 bases and V by 8 bases; bases with no gene match: 9. Germline V gene sequence: CDR1 MNHEY, CDR2 SMNVEV (reference sequence). CDR3 length equals 15 residues. CDR3: CASWLAGGPGNEQFF. The CDR3 coding sequence is TGTGCCAGCTGGCTAGCGGGAGGGCCGGGGAATGAGCAGTTCTTC.

In its sample, this clone was seen a few times. V usage is TRBV7-9 and J usage is TRBJ1-2; no firm D call. Per germline, CDR1 SEHNR and CDR2 FQNEAQ (reference sequence). The CDR3 runs 14 residues. With 2 bases removed from V and 5 bases from J, the gap between germline ends came to 12 bases. The CDR3, as DNA: TGTGCCAGCAGCTTATTTGCCGGAAGTTATGGCTACACCTTC. Protein product: CASSLFAGSYGYTF.

V is TRBV7-2 and J is TRBJ2-7; D tentatively reads TRBD1 or TRBD2 (5 bases each). Germline V gene sequence: CDR1 SGHTA, CDR2 FQGNSA. Trimming removed 8 bases at V and 3 bases at J, with 11 bases between. CDR3 size: 12 residues. The CDR3 DNA reads as TGTGCCAGCCACGGGGCAGTCTACGAGCAGTACTTC. This translates into CASHGAVYEQYF.

The chain's CDR3 is CASSPQGTEAFF. The CDR3 region has the DNA TGTGCCAGCTCACCACAGGGGACTGAAGCTTTCTTT. The chain uses TRBV18 and TRBJ1-1; TRBD1 might be the D (5 bases). The V and J ends lost 1 base and 5 bases respectively, with 5 bases between them. This CDR3 is 12 amino acids long. Germline V CDR1 and CDR2: KGHSH, LQKENI.

The chain's CDR3 is CASSDSTGPGANVLTF. CDR3 coding DNA: TGTGCCAGCAGTGACTCAACAGGGCCTGGGGCCAACGTCCTGACTTTC. This chain joins TRBV6-4 and TRBJ2-6, with D tentatively TRBD1 (6 bases). Germline V gene sequence: CDR1 MRHNA, CDR2 SNTAGT. The CDR3 extends over 16 amino acids. V lost 0 bases, J lost 2 bases, and 8 bases lay in between.